This T cell receptor beta chain was recovered during a study of blood T cells in healthy people across ages (dated by TCRdb to between 2014 and 2017). In the study overall: Template switching captured roughly one uniquely barcoded TCR beta cDNA molecule per two T cells in model experiments. Two additional independent replicas of 1 million unique cDNA reads from the same blood draw were analyzed for two donors (one aged 18 to 29 and one aged 80 or older). Age-related changes in TCR beta repertoire diversity were measured in the study by deep sequencing normalized with unique cDNA molecular identifiers. Donors were grouped into four age groups: young (average approximately 16 years), middle-aged (39), aged (roughly 62) and long-lived (just over 80). To avoid experimental bias, donors of different ages were distributed randomly across sequencing lanes. What the authors observed across the whole study: Observed TCR beta diversity per million T cells fell roughly linearly with age, and a significant reduction was already apparent by age roughly 40. Because profiling used bulk unsorted PBMCs, naive and antigen-experienced compartments could not be compared conclusively. The percentage of naive T cells measured by flow cytometry correlated strongly with observed TCR beta diversity. Because donor CMV infection status was unknown, age-related changes in expanded clonotypes were potentially confounded. Compared with the aged group, the long-lived group had more naive CD4+ T cells, fewer expanded clones and increased TCR diversity, a pattern suggesting age selection. Estimates of total diversity from one million sequenced T cells were regarded as lower bounds and underestimates.

Library creation used 5' RACE. Instrument used: Illumina HiSeq 2500. The second PCR ran for about 6 to 12 cycles and used a J-beta primer mix along with a sample-barcoded 5' primer. A unique molecular identifier was introduced onto each TCR beta cDNA molecule by a template-switch 5' adaptor carrying 12 random nucleotides. Each sample yielded at least 3 million CDR3-containing paired-end reads. All of the RNA was converted into first-strand cDNA using the Mint cDNA synthesis kit, with a TRBC-specific oligonucleotide serving as the primer. After uracil-DNA glycosylase treatment, a first 18-cycle PCR used universal primers M1SS and BC2_uni_R on all cDNA. The published analysis was carried out like this. For normalization, 1 million high-quality reads, each with a distinct molecular identifier, were randomly selected from each sample. Reads sharing molecular identifiers were discarded rather than binned into consensus sequences. MiTCR, set to a Q25 quality threshold and the strictest error-elimination algorithm, was used for CDR3 identification, clonotype clustering and error correction. A nonparametric unseen species model with Euler transformation was used to estimate lower-bound total TCR beta diversity. TCRdb passed the public sequencing reads through fastp at Q25 and MiXCR, retaining productive beta sequences. Rows with a matching CDR3 protein are joined into one entry that keeps the most common DNA and genes. The V and J calls here are based on TCRdb, not the publication. For this sample the table gives roughly 720,000 distinct CDR3 sequences, of which about 53% were detected only once. The ten biggest clones cover roughly two fifths of the sample.

Systemically healthy Caucasian individuals from Russia, 35 to 40 in total and aged roughly 6 to 95 years, were included as donors. Each donor gave around 9.8 milliliters of peripheral blood, collected into EDTA-treated Vacutainer tubes. Ficoll-Paque density-gradient centrifugation was used to isolate PBMCs, with at least 6 million obtained per sample. Trizol reagent was used to extract total RNA from PBMCs, with at least 5 micrograms per sample. The percentages of naive CD45RAhigh/CD27high T cells were determined by flow cytometry on a PBMC aliquot from every donor. As encoded in the germline V gene (reference sequence), CDR1 is GTSNPN while CDR2 is SVGIG. V is pruned by 2 bases and J by 5 bases, leaving 1 base of the junction without a gene match. The CDR3 contains 13 residues, cysteine and phenylalanine counted. Only CDR3 DNA is held: 39 bases, read in frame from base 1. Comments on this clonotype: Its target antigen remains unknown. Qualities for individual bases were not recorded, and no much larger clone is one base off.

Sequences were obtained from blood. This TCR came from a man older than 75 in good health. Recombination joined TRBV30 with TRBJ2-1; TRBD1 matches 9 bases in the middle. The base sequence is TGTGCCTGGAGTCGGGACAGGGACAATGAGCAGTTCTTC. Translated, this gives CAWSRDRDNEQFF.